This T cell receptor beta chain was retrieved from a study of identical twins. Study-level results: Beta clonotypes that were abundant in cord blood contained fewer insertions, a pattern absent from memory repertoires.

Trimming removed 3 bases at V and 5 bases at J, with 11 bases between. Per germline, CDR1 LNHDA and CDR2 SQIVND (reference sequence). This CDR3 has 13 amino acids. From the 5' RACE reads, TCRdb called clonotypes with MiXCR, one entry per CDR3 protein. The sample consists of roughly 240,000 distinct CDR3 sequences, approximately 7% of them appearing once. This clonotype has at least ten counts. What it binds is unknown. The same sample was also studied in work on yellow fever vaccine responses in identical twins.

The TCR sequence derives from a woman aged 18-29 years in good health. The rearrangement uses TRBV19 and TRBJ2-7; D gene uncertain. The sample comprised memory (CD45RO+) T cells sorted from blood. In DNA, the CDR3 is TGTGCCAGTAGTATTGGGTGGTTCGACGAGCAGTACTTC. Translation gives CASSIGWFDEQYF.